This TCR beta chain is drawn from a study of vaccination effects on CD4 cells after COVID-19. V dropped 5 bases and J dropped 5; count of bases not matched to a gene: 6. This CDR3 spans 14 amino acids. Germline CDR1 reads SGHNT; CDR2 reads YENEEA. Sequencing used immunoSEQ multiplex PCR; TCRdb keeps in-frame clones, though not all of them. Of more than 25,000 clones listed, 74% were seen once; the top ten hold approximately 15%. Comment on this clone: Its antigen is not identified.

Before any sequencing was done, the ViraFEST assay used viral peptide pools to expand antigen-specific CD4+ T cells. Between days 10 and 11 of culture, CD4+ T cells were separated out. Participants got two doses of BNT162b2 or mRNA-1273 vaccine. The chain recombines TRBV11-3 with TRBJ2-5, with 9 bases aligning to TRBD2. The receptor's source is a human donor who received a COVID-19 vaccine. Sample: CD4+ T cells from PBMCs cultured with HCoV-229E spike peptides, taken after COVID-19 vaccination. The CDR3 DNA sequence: TGTGCCAGCAGCCGCGGGAGGGCCGAGGAGACCCAGTACTTC. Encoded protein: CASSRGRAEETQYF. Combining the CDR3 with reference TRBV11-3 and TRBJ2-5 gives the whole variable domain EAGVVQSPRYKIIEKKQPVAFWCNPISGHNTLYWYLQNLGQGPELLIRYENEEAVDDSQLPKDRFSAERLKGVDSTLKIQPAELGDSAVYLCASSRGRAEETQYFGPGTRLLVL.